The sequence of this T cell receptor (beta chain) was determined in a study of shared clonotypes between healthy human individuals. Study-level results: Among donors, the sharing of clonotypes was expected to be influenced by sequencing depth.

CD45RO-negative cells were positively selected for CCR7, leaving out terminally differentiated effector memory CD45RA+ cells. Trimming took off 6 bases at V and 0 bases at J, with 11 bases between the two ends. CDR3 length: 15 residues. CDR1 SEHNR and CDR2 FQNEAQ come from the germline V gene (reference sequence). For each subset, genomic DNA was distributed in equal portions over several immunoSEQ plates. In the original processing: Sequence data from immunoSEQ were junction-only and lacked quality scores; consequently, filtering differed. Generated by immunoSEQ multiplex PCR, the TCRdb table keeps only in-frame clones and is missing some. D and trimming were read from the DNA, whereas the V and J calls and clone size are those reported in that table. The data show about 590,000 clones, about 95% seen once. As for this clone: The target antigen is unknown.

The origin of this receptor is a woman in her twenties or thirties in good health. This chain links TRBV7-9 with TRBJ2-2; the D gene could be TRBD1 or TRBD2 (5 bases each). The sequenced sample consisted of naive CD8+ T cells sorted from blood. The CDR3 loop reads CASRIRDPNTGELFF. Here the CDR3 DNA reads TGTGCCAGCAGAATCAGGGACCCGAACACCGGGGAGCTGTTTTTT.